These 30 T cell receptor beta chains share one sample of origin, sequenced in a study of blood T cells in healthy people across ages. A second PCR of roughly 7 to 11 cycles used a sample-barcoded 5' primer and a J-beta primer mix. TCRdb recomputed calls from the 5' RACE reads with MiXCR, one row per CDR3 protein. Among approximately 760,000 distinct CDR3 sequences listed, approximately 25% were seen once. A further study also used this sample, focusing on T cells of mothers and their children.

Sample: blood. Receptors were obtained from a boy between 10 and 17 years old in good health.

As concerns this clonotype: One end of the junction is discordant with germline, which a read error may explain. Here the CDR3 DNA reads TGTGCCGGCAGTTCGTCAAATAGACTGTTTTTT. This codes for CAGSSSNRLFF. The chain employs TRBV12-3 or TRBV12-4 and TRBJ1-4; D is unclear. This CDR3 has 11 residues.

This chain connects TRBV6-6 to TRBJ2-7, with TRBD2 identical over 11 bases. The germline V gene has CDR1 MNHNY and CDR2 SVGAGI (reference sequence). The ends lost 2 bases at V and 6 bases at J; junction bases unmatched: 6. The CDR3 is made up of 15 amino acids. CDR3 in amino acids: CASSYSSGRAGEQYF. The CDR3, as DNA: TGTGCCAGCAGTTACAGTAGCGGGAGGGCCGGCGAGCAGTACTTC.

This clonotype was picked up a small number of times. The J gene is TRBJ1-1, the V gene TRBV12-3 or TRBV12-4; 8 positions agree with TRBD1. The CDR3 is 14 residues long. The V gene end was trimmed by 7 bases and the J gene end by 4 bases; junction bases not matched to a gene: 8. The DNA for the CDR3 is TGTGCCAGCAACACGGGCGGACAGGGCACTGAAGCTTTCTTT. It translates to CASNTGGQGTEAFF.

This clonotype was counted between two and nine times. V is TRBV2 and J is TRBJ2-1, with 10 nucleotides matching TRBD2. CDR3 size: 17 residues. V lost 4 bases and J lost 2; bases outside the gene matches: 8. Germline values: CDR1 SNHLY, CDR2 FYNNEI. The CDR3 loop reads CASSARTSGAAYNEQFF. CDR3 DNA: TGTGCCAGCAGTGCCCGGACTAGCGGCGCGGCCTACAATGAGCAGTTCTTC.

The chain combines TRBV6-2 or TRBV6-3 with TRBJ1-1, with D perhaps matching TRBD1 (5 bases). Trimming shortened V by 5 bases and J by 1 base, and 11 bases separated the two germline ends. The CDR3 extends over 14 amino acids. The germline V gene has CDR1 MNHEY and CDR2 SVGEGT. The CDR3 DNA follows: TGTGCCAGCAGTCAATACGGACAGAACACTGAAGCTTTCTTT. The encoded protein is CASSQYGQNTEAFF.

The gene calls are TRBV6-5 and TRBJ2-1; possible D gene TRBD2, 6 bases. The CDR3 length is 15 residues. Germline lookup yields CDR1 MNHEY and CDR2 SVGAGI. The V end was cut by 8 bases, the J end by 2 bases, with 16 bases between. As DNA, the CDR3 is TGTGCCAGCCAACCCCGGGAGAGCCCCTACAATGAGCAGTTCTTC. Its protein product is CASQPRESPYNEQFF.

This clonotype has more than one count but fewer than ten. The CDR3 loop is CASSLDTGRTEQYF. CDR3 in DNA: TGTGCCAGCAGCTTAGACACAGGGCGCACGGAGCAGTACTTC. This rearrangement joins TRBV7-2 to TRBJ2-7, with TRBD1 as a possible D gene (6 bases). Germline-derived CDR1 and CDR2 are SGHTA and FQGNSA. The CDR3 is made up of 14 amino acids. Trimming pared 1 base from V and 7 bases from J, leaving 14 bases between.

This rearrangement joins TRBV12-3 or TRBV12-4 to TRBJ2-6, with D unclear. The germline V and J ends were trimmed by 3 bases and 8 bases, with 8 bases remaining between them. This CDR3 is 13 amino acids long. CDR3 bases: TGTGCCAGCAGTTTTTCCGGATCCAACGTCCTGACTTTC. Protein sequence: CASSFSGSNVLTF.

J is TRBJ2-1 and V is TRBV6-5, with a possible D match to TRBD2 (5 bases). The germline gives CDR1 MNHEY, CDR2 SVGAGI. V lost 7 bases to trimming and J lost 8 bases, with 18 bases between them. The CDR3 length is 14 residues. CDR3 sequence: CASTQDLLGYEQFF. The CDR3 nucleotides read TGTGCCAGCACCCAGGACTTACTGGGCTATGAGCAGTTCTTC.

The chain links TRBV7-2 to TRBJ2-2; a possible D gene is TRBD1 (6 bases). Germline CDR1 and CDR2: SGHTA and FQGNSA. The CDR3 extends over 14 amino acids. Between the trimmed V and J ends, which lost 10 bases and 7 bases, there was a span of 19 bases. CDR3 in amino acids: CAIQGLSSNGELFF. DNA of the CDR3: TGTGCCATCCAGGGGCTATCCTCAAACGGGGAGCTGTTTTTT.

In this sample, this clonotype turned up a few times. The rearrangement joins TRBV2 to TRBJ2-4; the match to TRBD1 covers 8 bases. With 8 bases clipped from V and 3 bases from J, the junction kept 6 bases outside the gene matches. There are 14 residues in the CDR3. Germline V gene sequence: CDR1 SNHLY, CDR2 FYNNEI. As DNA, the CDR3 is TGTGCCAGCGGGTGGGGACAGGACAAAAACATTCAGTACTTC. Amino acids: CASGWGQDKNIQYF.

The J gene is TRBJ2-7, the V gene TRBV12-3 or TRBV12-4; D is possibly TRBD2 (5 bases). There are 13 residues in the CDR3. V shed 5 bases and J shed 5 bases, with 13 bases lying between them. Here the CDR3 reads CASSPPRAHEQYF. The CDR3 nucleotides read TGTGCCAGCAGTCCCCCGAGGGCCCACGAGCAGTACTTC.

The chain employs TRBV20-1 and TRBJ2-5; TRBD2 is a possible D gene (6 bases). The CDR3 sequence is 14 residues long. The germline V gene has CDR1 DFQATT and CDR2 SNEGSKA (reference sequence). V dropped 5 bases and J dropped 2 bases, with 15 bases sitting between them. For the CDR3, the DNA is TGCAGTGCTGAAAGCCAGAGCGGGCAAGAGACCCAGTACTTC. This sequence encodes CSAESQSGQETQYF.

The chain carries TRBV28 and TRBJ2-7; a weak D match, TRBD2 (5 bases). The V gene's germline CDR1 is MDHEN and CDR2 SYDVKM. V lost 6 bases and J 7 bases, leaving 16 bases between the germline ends. The CDR3 has 13 amino acids. As DNA, the CDR3 is TGTGCCAGCAGGGACTGGCGTGGTCTGGAGCAGTACTTC. As protein: CASRDWRGLEQYF.

This clonotype was counted only a few times. This chain uses TRBV6-6 with TRBJ2-7, with TRBD2 matching 7 bases. V was clipped by 10 bases and J by 3 bases; unmatched bases: 12. The V gene's germline CDR1 is MNHNY and CDR2 SVGAGI (reference sequence). This CDR3 is 14 amino acids long. CDR3: CATKEGGSSYEQYF. The CDR3 region has the DNA TGTGCCACCAAGGAGGGAGGGAGTAGCTACGAGCAGTACTTC.

This chain links TRBV6-6 with TRBJ2-1; 10 bases fit TRBD2. The CDR3 loop spans 16 amino acids. The trim removed 5 bases at V and 8 bases at J, leaving 12 bases unmatched. Germline values: CDR1 MNHNY, CDR2 SVGAGI (reference sequence). CDR3 DNA sequence: TGTGCCAGCAGTCTAAATGAGCGGGGGGGCCTCGATGAGCAGTTCTTC. This sequence encodes CASSLNERGGLDEQFF.

With regard to this clonotype: An end of the junction differs from the germline gene, which may be a read error. Written as DNA, the CDR3 is TGTGCCAGCAGCTTAGAGGGGACCCGACCTCGACAGGGTTTAATGTTT. It yields the protein CASSLEGTRPRQGLMF. The J gene is TRBJ1-4, the V gene TRBV13; TRBD1 matches 7 bases. Germline CDR1 reads PRHDT; CDR2 reads FYEKMQ (reference sequence). The CDR3 has 16 amino acids.

There are a few counts of this clonotype. The chain joins TRBV20-1 to TRBJ2-1, with 12 bases aligning to TRBD2. Germline CDR1 DFQATT, CDR2 SNEGSKA (reference sequence). The CDR3 totals 16 residues. The trim removed 4 bases at V and 4 bases at J, leaving 8 bases unmatched. CDR3 DNA sequence: TGCAGTGCTACCATGAGACTAGCGGGAGAATACAATGAGCAGTTCTTC. Protein: CSATMRLAGEYNEQFF.

The genes are TRBV7-3 and TRBJ2-3; maybe TRBD1 (6 bases). CDR1 and CDR2 (germline): SGHTA, FQGTGA. Trimming removed 2 bases at V and 4 bases at J, with 10 bases between. The CDR3 consists of 14 residues. Here the CDR3 reads CASSLWTDPDTQYF. CDR3 nucleotides: TGTGCCAGCAGCTTATGGACAGATCCAGATACGCAGTATTTT.

This clonotype was detected a few times. This rearrangement joins TRBV7-3 to TRBJ2-3; D may be TRBD2 (5 bases). Germline values: CDR1 SGHTA, CDR2 FQGTGA. Trimming removed 5 bases at V and 4 bases at J, with 10 bases between. This CDR3 has 13 residues. The DNA of the CDR3 is TGTGCCAGCAGCGCGGAGGACCCAGATACGCAGTATTTT. Protein: CASSAEDPDTQYF.

This rearrangement joins TRBV7-9 to TRBJ2-1, with D possibly TRBD2 on 6 matching bases. The V end was cut by 5 bases, the J end by 5 bases, with 13 bases between. The CDR3 has 14 amino acids. The V gene's germline CDR1 is SEHNR and CDR2 FQNEAQ (reference sequence). The CDR3 region is CASSPGLLNNEQFF. The CDR3 nucleotides are TGTGCCAGCAGCCCGGGACTTCTAAACAATGAGCAGTTCTTC.

This clonotype has only a few counts. A junction end diverges from the germline sequence, so it may reflect a read error. V usage is TRBV3-1 and J usage is TRBJ2-1; 8 bases map to TRBD1. The CDR3 has 16 residues. The germline CDR1 and CDR2 sequences are LGHDT and YNNKEL (reference sequence). The CDR3 region is CASSPRVVTGDLIRVF. CDR3 in DNA: TGTGCCAGCAGCCCTCGGGTCGTGACAGGGGATTTAATTCGGGTCTTC.

This sequence joins TRBV3-1 and TRBJ2-1; 11 bases are a match to TRBD2. The V gene end was trimmed by 0 bases and the J gene end by 7 bases; junction bases not matched to a gene: 8. This CDR3 contains 17 residues. CDR1 and CDR2 (germline): LGHDT, YNNKEL (reference sequence). CDR3 sequence: CASSQERPSGGRNEQFF. CDR3 coding DNA: TGTGCCAGCAGCCAAGAGAGGCCTAGCGGGGGGAGGAATGAGCAGTTCTTC.

This chain uses TRBV20-1 with TRBJ2-7, with D possibly being TRBD2 (6 bases). The CDR3 contains 16 residues. V gave up 6 bases and J gave up 3 bases, with 24 bases separating them. From germline, CDR1 is DFQATT and CDR2 SNEGSKA (reference sequence). CDR3 loop: CSARSRQEGLYYEQYF. The DNA of the CDR3 is TGCAGTGCCCGCTCTCGCCAGGAGGGCCTCTACTACGAGCAGTACTTC.

The V gene is TRBV2, the J gene TRBJ1-2; 7 bases are shared with TRBD1. V trimming: 6 bases; J trimming: 8 bases; junction bases outside the gene matches: 12. Germline V gene lookup returns CDR1 SNHLY and CDR2 FYNNEI. The CDR3 has 14 residues. This chain's CDR3 is CASRGTERSGGYTF. The CDR3 bases are TGTGCCAGCAGAGGGACAGAGAGATCAGGGGGCTACACCTTC.

CDR3 DNA: TGCAGTGCTAGAAACCTTTACTCCTACGAGCAGTACTTC. This codes for CSARNLYSYEQYF. The V and J genes are TRBV20-1 and TRBJ2-7, with unresolved D. The germline CDR1 and CDR2 sequences are DFQATT and SNEGSKA (reference sequence). This CDR3 comprises 13 residues. Trimming shortened V by 2 bases and J by 0 bases, and 8 bases separated the two germline ends.

The rearrangement uses TRBV19 and TRBJ2-2; the D is unclear. The CDR3 is 14 residues long. Germline values: CDR1 LNHDA, CDR2 SQIVND (reference sequence). Trimming stripped 6 bases from V and 4 bases from J, with 12 bases between. This CDR3 reads CASRDPYGTGELFF. CDR3 nucleotides: TGTGCCAGTAGAGACCCATATGGCACCGGGGAGCTGTTTTTT. Full variable domain (missing parts from reference TRBV19 and TRBJ2-2): DGGITQSPKYLFRKEGQNVTLSCEQNLNHDAMYWYRQDPGQGLRLIYYSQIVNDFQKGDIAEGYSVSREKKESFPLTVTSAQKNPTAFYLCASRDPYGTGELFFGEGSRLTVL.

In this sample, this clonotype turned up a few times. V gene TRBV7-3 combines with J gene TRBJ2-1; D is possibly TRBD1 (5 bases). The J call may be faulty, since TRBJ2-7 better matches the DNA end. The CDR3 covers 16 residues. Germline lookup yields CDR1 SGHTA and CDR2 FQGTGA. This CDR3 reads CASSLRVTGHYYEQYF. CDR3 sequence (DNA): TGTGCCAGCAGCTTAAGAGTGACCGGACACTACTACGAGCAGTACTTC.

The chain uses TRBV7-8 and TRBJ2-6; D tentatively fits TRBD1 or TRBD2 (5 bases each). The CDR3 loop spans 18 amino acids. V was shortened by 3 bases and J by 1 base, with 16 bases between the two germline ends. The germline V gene has CDR1 SGHVS and CDR2 FQNEAQ. The CDR3 region is CASSFLIRGGSGANVLTF. The DNA of the CDR3 is TGTGCCAGCAGCTTCCTCATCCGGGGCGGGTCTGGGGCCAACGTCCTGACTTTC.

The chain carries TRBV20-1 and TRBJ2-3, with a tentative D call TRBD2 (6 bases). V shed 6 bases and J shed 4 bases, with 11 bases lying between them. Germline V CDR1 and CDR2: DFQATT, SNEGSKA (reference sequence). The CDR3 spans 12 residues. The CDR3 coding sequence is TGCAGTGCGGACCTAGCGCCAGATACGCAGTATTTT. Encoded protein: CSADLAPDTQYF.